This TCR beta chain was sequenced during a study of Ad26.COV2.S vaccination and SARS-CoV-2 variants. Study background: Ad26.COV2.S given intramuscularly, once or twice 56 days apart.

Treatment given: 19 received Ad26.COV2.S at low or high dose, single or two shots; about 5 received placebo; per-sample allocation not given. On day 63 after the first injection, vaccine and placebo recipients gave samples. Boston provided a donor who was an adult aged 18-55 years. Profiled with immunoSEQ multiplex PCR; TCRdb holds only in-frame clones, not every one. This sample has some 300,000 clones, with about 86% found just once. Note on this clone: The antigen remains unidentified.

The ends were cut back, 2 bases at V and 1 base at J, with 12 bases in the middle. This CDR3 is 16 amino acids long. Germline V gives CDR1 SGHNT, CDR2 YYREEE (reference sequence). Study results and limitations: There was a possibility that the TCR breadth and depth analyses underestimated total T cell responses. Vaccine recipients surpassed placebo recipients in spike-specific TCR breadth.

The input for sequencing was peripheral blood, taken in a trial of Ad26.COV2.S vaccine versus placebo. J is TRBJ2-2 and V is TRBV5-4; D is possibly TRBD1 or TRBD2 (5 bases each). The receptor comes from a person aged 18-60 years who received the Ad26.COV2.S COVID-19 vaccine or a placebo. CDR3 residues: CASSFSRDRNTGELFF. The CDR3 bases are TGTGCCAGCAGCTTCTCCCGGGACCGGAACACCGGGGAGCTGTTTTTT.